What follows are 17 T cell receptor beta chains derived from one specimen sequenced in a study of T cells in Graves' hyperthyroidism and ophthalmopathy. Amplified regions were TCR beta CDR3 sequences from RNA transcripts. Using the HTBI primer set, a first-round RT-PCR was run on the TCR CDR3. In TCRdb, the multiplex PCR reads were re-called with MiXCR into one record per CDR3 protein. The sample records 600,000 to 800,000 distinct CDR3 sequences, 30% to 40% being singletons. Sequenced input: blood. These receptors were obtained from a middle-aged woman with Graves' hyperthyroidism.

In its sample, this clonotype was seen a few times. The chain carries TRBV29-1 and TRBJ1-5; 9 bases agree with TRBD1. The last part of the DNA fits TRBJ2-3 better; the J call may be wrong. Germline V gives CDR1 SQVTM, CDR2 ANQGSEA. The CDR3 consists of 14 residues. The CDR3: CSARQGGPTDTQYF. The CDR3 nucleotides read TGCAGCGCTAGACAGGGGGGCCCCACAGATACGCAGTATTTT.

This clonotype was seen only a few times. The chain uses TRBV2 and TRBJ2-5; a possible D gene is TRBD2 (6 bases). With 6 bases removed from V and 2 bases from J, the gap between germline ends came to 19 bases. CDR1 and CDR2 (germline): SNHLY, FYNNEI. This CDR3 has 16 amino acids. The CDR3 DNA reads as TGTGCCAGCAGCGCCTCTTTCGGGAGCAAACAAGAGACCCAGTACTTC. Its protein product is CASSASFGSKQETQYF.

This rearrangement joins TRBV29-1 to TRBJ2-3, with D perhaps TRBD2 (6 bases). The germline CDR1 and CDR2 sequences are SQVTM and ANQGSEA. The V end lost 5 bases, the J end lost 2 bases, and 14 bases lay between the germline ends. This CDR3 has 14 amino acids. The CDR3 DNA sequence: TGCAGCGTTAAGGCGGGAACCCACACAGATACGCAGTATTTT. It is translated as CSVKAGTHTDTQYF.

The chain combines TRBV12-3 or TRBV12-4 with TRBJ2-2; D perhaps matches TRBD2 (5 bases). With 6 bases removed from V and 0 bases from J, the gap between germline ends came to 14 bases. This CDR3 contains 16 residues. The CDR3 DNA reads as TGTGCCAGCAGCCCCGGGATCCGTACGAACACCGGGGAGCTGTTTTTT. Amino acids: CASSPGIRTNTGELFF.

In this sample, this clonotype turned up many times. The rearrangement joins TRBV12-3 or TRBV12-4 to TRBJ1-1; D is perhaps TRBD1 (5 bases). The CDR3 loop spans 13 amino acids. Trimming took 4 bases from V and 7 from J, leaving 13 bases between them. CDR3 coding DNA: TGTGCCAGCAGTTCACGACAGACCAGTGAAGCTTTCTTT. Translated, it gives CASSSRQTSEAFF.

The rearrangement uses TRBV11-2 and TRBJ2-7, with 7 bases identical to TRBD1. Germline trimming cut 6 bases from V and 5 bases from J; bases unmatched to any gene: 22. The CDR3 length is 18 residues. Germline V lookup: CDR1 SGHAT, CDR2 FQNNGV. The CDR3 DNA reads TGTGCCAGCAGTTTAATTTCCCTCCGACAGGGCATTAAGAACGAGCAGTACTTC. It encodes CASSLISLRQGIKNEQYF.

The V and J genes are TRBV2 and TRBJ2-1; the D call may be TRBD1 or TRBD2 (6 bases each). This CDR3 is 14 amino acids long. Per germline, CDR1 SNHLY and CDR2 FYNNEI. Trimming removed 3 bases at V and 8 bases at J, with 14 bases between. CDR3 amino acids: CASSDVEGHDEQFF. In DNA, the CDR3 is TGTGCCAGCAGTGATGTGGAGGGACACGATGAGCAGTTCTTC.

The chain has TRBV29-1 and TRBJ1-6; 8 nucleotides match TRBD1. This CDR3 has 14 residues. V was pared by 7 bases and J by 7 bases, with 9 bases of the junction left unmatched. The germline V gene encodes CDR1 SQVTM and CDR2 ANQGSEA. The CDR3 DNA reads TGCAGCGCCGAGCGACAGGGGCAAAATTCACCCCTCCACTTT. This encodes CSAERQGQNSPLHF.

As to this clonotype: This may stem from a read error, because a much larger clone lies one nucleotide away. V usage is TRBV28 and J usage is TRBJ2-6; possibly TRBD1 for D (6 bases). V lost 6 bases, J lost 1 base, and 10 bases lay in between. The CDR3 sequence is 15 residues long. Germline V gene data show CDR1 as MDHEN and CDR2 as SYDVKM. CDR3 protein: CASSQDRSGANVLTF. The CDR3 DNA sequence: TGTGCCAGCAGCCAAGACAGGTCTGGGGCCAACGTCCTGACTTTC.

Regarding this clonotype: Sequence at one end of the junction differs from germline and may be a read error. Here the CDR3 reads CASSSTLGDSLSYGCTF. The CDR3 DNA sequence: TGTGCCAGCAGCTCCACTCTGGGGGACAGTTTATCCTATGGCTGCACCTTC. This rearrangement joins TRBV7-9 to TRBJ1-2; the match to TRBD1 covers 7 bases. The CDR3 has 17 residues. The germline V gene has CDR1 SEHNR and CDR2 FQNEAQ (reference sequence).

This sequence joins TRBV28 and TRBJ1-1; D is undetermined. In germline, CDR1 is MDHEN, CDR2 SYDVKM. The CDR3 consists of 15 residues. With 5 bases removed from V and 0 bases from J, the gap between germline ends came to 13 bases. This CDR3 is CASSRLTSLNTEAFF. In DNA form, the CDR3 reads TGTGCCAGCAGTCGGCTCACAAGCCTGAACACTGAAGCTTTCTTT.

This clonotype was seen a few times. The chain joins TRBV5-1 to TRBJ2-2; D uncertain. The CDR3 runs to 15 residues. Per germline, CDR1 SGHRS and CDR2 YFSETQ. V was cut by 4 bases and J by 0 bases, with 10 bases left in between. This CDR3 is CASSQDGSNTGELFF. In DNA form, the CDR3 reads TGCGCCAGCAGCCAGGACGGATCGAACACCGGGGAGCTGTTTTTT.

The table lists this clonotype with many counts. This sequence joins TRBV29-1 and TRBJ2-7; D gene unclear. In germline, CDR1 is SQVTM, CDR2 ANQGSEA. Trimming removed 3 bases at V and 7 bases at J, with 13 bases between. This CDR3 is built from 12 residues. The DNA for the CDR3 is TGCAGCGTTGAGTACGGTCTGGGGGAGCAGTACTTC. Translated, it gives CSVEYGLGEQYF.

This clonotype was seen at least ten times. V is TRBV7-8 and J is TRBJ1-5; 7 positions match TRBD1. Unmatched junction bases numbered 6, after V lost 0 bases and J lost 1 base. Germline CDR1 SGHVS, CDR2 FQNEAQ. The CDR3 contains 17 residues. The CDR3, as DNA: TGTGCCAGCAGCTTAGCGATAGGGGGCTCGAGCAATCAGCCCCAGCATTTT. This encodes CASSLAIGGSSNQPQHF.

This sequence joins TRBV4-3 and TRBJ2-7, with 13 bases fitting TRBD2. The J segment lost 1 base and the V segment lost 4 bases, leaving 7 bases of the junction unmatched. CDR3 size: 17 residues. Germline CDR1 LGHNA, CDR2 YSLEER. The CDR3 region is CASSPTSGRARSYEQYF. The CDR3 nucleotides are TGCGCCAGCAGCCCTACTAGCGGGAGGGCCCGGTCCTACGAGCAGTACTTC.

This clonotype showed up just a few times. V gene TRBV15 combines with J gene TRBJ2-3; no definite D call. The V gene lost 1 base and the J gene lost 3 bases, with 8 bases spanning the gap. CDR3 size: 14 residues. Germline V gene lookup returns CDR1 LNHNV and CDR2 YYDKDF (reference sequence). CDR3 amino acids: CATSRAAVTDTQYF. CDR3 DNA: TGTGCCACCAGCAGAGCGGCAGTGACAGATACGCAGTATTTT.

Here the CDR3 reads CASSYSIGGTDTQYF. In DNA, the CDR3 is TGTGCCAGCAGTTACTCGATCGGGGGTACAGATACGCAGTATTTT. The chain employs TRBV6-5 and TRBJ2-3; a weak D match, TRBD2 (6 bases). Germline V gives CDR1 MNHEY, CDR2 SVGAGI. Between the trimmed V and J ends, which lost 0 bases and 3 bases, there was a span of 10 bases. The CDR3 totals 15 residues.